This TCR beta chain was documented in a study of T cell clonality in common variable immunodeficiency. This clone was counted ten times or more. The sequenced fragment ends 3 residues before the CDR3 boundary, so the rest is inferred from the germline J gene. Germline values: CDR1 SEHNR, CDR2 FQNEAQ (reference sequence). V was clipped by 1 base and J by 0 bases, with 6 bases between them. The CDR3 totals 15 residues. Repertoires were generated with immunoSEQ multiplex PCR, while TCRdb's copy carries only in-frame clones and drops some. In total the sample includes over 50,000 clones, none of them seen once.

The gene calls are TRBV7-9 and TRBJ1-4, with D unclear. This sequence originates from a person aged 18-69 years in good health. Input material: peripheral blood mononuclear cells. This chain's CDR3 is CASSLELTTNEKLFF. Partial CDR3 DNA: TGTGCCAGCAGCTTAGAACTCACAACTAATGAAAAA. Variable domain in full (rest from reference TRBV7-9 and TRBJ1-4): DTGVSQNPRHKITKRGQNVTFRCDPISEHNRLYWYRQTLGQGPEFLTYFQNEAQLEKSRLLSDRFSAERPKGSFSTLEIQRTEQGDSAMYLCASSLELTTNEKLFFGSGTQLSVL.